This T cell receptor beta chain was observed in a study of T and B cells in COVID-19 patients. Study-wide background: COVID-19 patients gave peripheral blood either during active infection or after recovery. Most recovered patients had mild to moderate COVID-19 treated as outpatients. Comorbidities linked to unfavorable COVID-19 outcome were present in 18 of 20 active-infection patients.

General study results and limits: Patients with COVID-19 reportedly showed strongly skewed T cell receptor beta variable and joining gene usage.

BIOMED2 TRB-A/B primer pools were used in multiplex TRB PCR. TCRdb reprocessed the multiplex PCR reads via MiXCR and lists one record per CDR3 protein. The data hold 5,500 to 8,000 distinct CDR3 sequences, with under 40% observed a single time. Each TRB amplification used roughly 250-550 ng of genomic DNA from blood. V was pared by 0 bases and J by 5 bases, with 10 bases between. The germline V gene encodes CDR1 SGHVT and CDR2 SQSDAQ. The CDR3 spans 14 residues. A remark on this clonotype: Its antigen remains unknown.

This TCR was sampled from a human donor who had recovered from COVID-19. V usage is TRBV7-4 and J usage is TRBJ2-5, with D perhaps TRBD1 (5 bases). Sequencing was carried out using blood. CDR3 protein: CASSLAGAGETQYF. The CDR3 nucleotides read TGTGCCAGCAGCTTAGCAGGGGCAGGGGAGACCCAGTACTTC.